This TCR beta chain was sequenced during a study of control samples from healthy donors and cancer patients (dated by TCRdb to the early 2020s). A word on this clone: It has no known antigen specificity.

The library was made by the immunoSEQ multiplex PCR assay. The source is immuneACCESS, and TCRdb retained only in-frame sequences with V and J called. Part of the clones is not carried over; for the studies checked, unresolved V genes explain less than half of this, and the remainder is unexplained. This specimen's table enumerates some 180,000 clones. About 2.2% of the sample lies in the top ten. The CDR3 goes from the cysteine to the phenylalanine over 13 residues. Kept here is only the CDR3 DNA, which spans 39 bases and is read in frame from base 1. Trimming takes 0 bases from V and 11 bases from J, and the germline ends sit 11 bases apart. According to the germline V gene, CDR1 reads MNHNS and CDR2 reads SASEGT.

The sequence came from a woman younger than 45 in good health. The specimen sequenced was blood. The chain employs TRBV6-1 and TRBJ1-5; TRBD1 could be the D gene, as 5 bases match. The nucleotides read TGTGCCAGCAGTGAAGCGGGGGGAGGGGCCCAGCATTTT. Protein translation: CASSEAGGGAQHF.